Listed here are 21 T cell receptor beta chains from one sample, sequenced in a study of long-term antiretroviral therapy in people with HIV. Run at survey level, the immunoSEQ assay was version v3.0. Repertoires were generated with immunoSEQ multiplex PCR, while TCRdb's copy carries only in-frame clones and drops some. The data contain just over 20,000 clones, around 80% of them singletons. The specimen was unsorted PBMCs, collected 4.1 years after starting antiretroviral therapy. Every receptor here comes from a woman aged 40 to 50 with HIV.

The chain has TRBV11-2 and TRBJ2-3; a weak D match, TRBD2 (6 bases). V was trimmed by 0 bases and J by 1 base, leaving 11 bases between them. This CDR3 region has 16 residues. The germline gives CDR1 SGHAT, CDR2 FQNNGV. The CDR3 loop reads CASSLEGGIGTDTQYF. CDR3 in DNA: TGTGCCAGCAGCTTAGAGGGCGGGATAGGCACAGATACGCAGTATTTT.

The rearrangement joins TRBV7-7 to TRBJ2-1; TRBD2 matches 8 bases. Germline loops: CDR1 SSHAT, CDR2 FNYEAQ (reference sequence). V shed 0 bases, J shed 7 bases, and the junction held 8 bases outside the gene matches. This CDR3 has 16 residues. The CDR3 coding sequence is TGTGCCAGCAGCTTAGCGGTGGCGGGAGGTTATAATGAGCAGTTCTTC. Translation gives CASSLAVAGGYNEQFF.

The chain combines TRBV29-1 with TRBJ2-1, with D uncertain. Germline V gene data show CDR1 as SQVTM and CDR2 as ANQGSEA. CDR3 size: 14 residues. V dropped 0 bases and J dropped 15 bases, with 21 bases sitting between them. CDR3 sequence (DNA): TGCAGCGTTGAAGATGCTGTTTCACTGGGTTTATTGTTCTTC. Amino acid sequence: CSVEDAVSLGLLFF.

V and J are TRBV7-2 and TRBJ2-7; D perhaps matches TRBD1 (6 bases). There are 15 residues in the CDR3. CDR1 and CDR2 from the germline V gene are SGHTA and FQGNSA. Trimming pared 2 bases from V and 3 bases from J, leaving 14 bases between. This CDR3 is CASSLNSGHNYEQYF. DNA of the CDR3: TGTGCCAGCAGCTTAAACTCGGGACACAACTACGAGCAGTACTTC.

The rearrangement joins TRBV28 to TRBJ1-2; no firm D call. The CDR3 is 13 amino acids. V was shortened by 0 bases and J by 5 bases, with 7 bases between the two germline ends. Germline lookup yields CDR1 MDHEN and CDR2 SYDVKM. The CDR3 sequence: CASSLWSEYGYTF. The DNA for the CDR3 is TGTGCCAGCAGTTTATGGTCGGAGTATGGCTACACCTTC.

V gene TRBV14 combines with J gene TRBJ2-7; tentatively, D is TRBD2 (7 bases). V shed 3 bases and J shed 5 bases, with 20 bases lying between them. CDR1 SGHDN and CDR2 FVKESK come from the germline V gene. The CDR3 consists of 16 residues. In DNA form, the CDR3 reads TGTGCCAGCAGCCACCTGACTGGGGGGGGGCCCCACGAGCAGTACTTC. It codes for CASSHLTGGGPHEQYF.

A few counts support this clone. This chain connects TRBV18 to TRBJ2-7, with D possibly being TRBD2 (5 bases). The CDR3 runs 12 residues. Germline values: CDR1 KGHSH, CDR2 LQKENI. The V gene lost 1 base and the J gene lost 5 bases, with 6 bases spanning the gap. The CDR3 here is CASSPQGDEQYF. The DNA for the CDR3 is TGTGCCAGCTCACCACAGGGAGACGAGCAGTACTTC. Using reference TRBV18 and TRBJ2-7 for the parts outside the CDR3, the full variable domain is NAGVMQNPRHLVRRRGQEARLRCSPMKGHSHVYWYRQLPEEGLKFMVYLQKENIIDESGMPKERFSAEFPKEGPSILRIQQVVRGDSAAYFCASSPQGDEQYFGPGTRLTVT.

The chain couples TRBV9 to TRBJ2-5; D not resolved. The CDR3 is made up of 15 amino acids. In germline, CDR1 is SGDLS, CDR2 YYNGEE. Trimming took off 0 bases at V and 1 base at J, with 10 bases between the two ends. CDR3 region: CASSVESLSQETQYF. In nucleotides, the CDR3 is TGTGCCAGCAGCGTAGAATCCCTGTCCCAAGAGACCCAGTACTTC.

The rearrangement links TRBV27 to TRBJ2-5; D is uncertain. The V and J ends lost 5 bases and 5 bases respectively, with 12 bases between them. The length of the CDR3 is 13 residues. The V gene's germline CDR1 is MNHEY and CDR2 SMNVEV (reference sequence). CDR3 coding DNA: TGTGCCAGCAGTAGCCGGACGAAGGAGACCCAGTACTTC. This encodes CASSSRTKETQYF.

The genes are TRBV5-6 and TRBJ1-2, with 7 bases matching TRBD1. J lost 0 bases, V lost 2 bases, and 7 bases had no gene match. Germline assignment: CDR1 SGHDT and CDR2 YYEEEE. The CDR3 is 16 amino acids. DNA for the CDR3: TGTGCCAGCAGCTTTGTCGGAGGGGGCGCTAACTATGGCTACACCTTC. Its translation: CASSFVGGGANYGYTF.

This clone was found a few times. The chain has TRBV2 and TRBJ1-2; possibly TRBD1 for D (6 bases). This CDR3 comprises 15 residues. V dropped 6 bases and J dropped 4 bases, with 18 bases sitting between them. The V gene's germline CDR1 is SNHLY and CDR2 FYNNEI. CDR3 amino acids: CASRFTSTGPYGYTF. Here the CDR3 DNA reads TGTGCCAGCAGATTTACGAGTACAGGGCCCTATGGCTACACCTTC.

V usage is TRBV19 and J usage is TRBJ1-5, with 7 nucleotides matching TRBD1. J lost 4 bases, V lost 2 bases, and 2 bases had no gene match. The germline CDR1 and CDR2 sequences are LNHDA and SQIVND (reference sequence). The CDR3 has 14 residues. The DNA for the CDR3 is TGTGCCAGTAGTATAACAGGGGAAAATCAGCCCCAGCATTTT. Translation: CASSITGENQPQHF.

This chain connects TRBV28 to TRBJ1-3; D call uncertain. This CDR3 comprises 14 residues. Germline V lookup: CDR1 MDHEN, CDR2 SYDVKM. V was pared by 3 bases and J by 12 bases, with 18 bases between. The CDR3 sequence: CASSFGINPGDIYF. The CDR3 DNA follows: TGTGCCAGCAGTTTCGGGATAAACCCTGGCGACATATATTTT.

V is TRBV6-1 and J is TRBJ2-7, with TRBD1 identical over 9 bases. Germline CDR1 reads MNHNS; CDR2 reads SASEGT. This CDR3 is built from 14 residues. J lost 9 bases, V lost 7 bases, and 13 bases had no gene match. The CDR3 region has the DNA TGTGCCAGCATACTCCGGGACAGGGTAGCGGGGCAGTACTTC. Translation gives CASILRDRVAGQYF.

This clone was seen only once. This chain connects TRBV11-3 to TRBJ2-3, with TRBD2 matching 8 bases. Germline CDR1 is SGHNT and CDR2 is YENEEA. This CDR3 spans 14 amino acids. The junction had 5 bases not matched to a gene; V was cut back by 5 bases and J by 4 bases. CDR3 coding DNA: TGTGCCAGCAGCCCCACTAGCGGCGCAGATACGCAGTATTTT. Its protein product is CASSPTSGADTQYF.

The CDR3: CASSGIGRGQNEQYF. In nucleotides, the CDR3 is TGTGCCAGCAGCGGTATCGGCAGGGGGCAAAACGAGCAGTACTTC. This chain uses TRBV5-6 with TRBJ2-7; 8 nucleotides match TRBD1. The germline V gene has CDR1 SGHDT and CDR2 YYEEEE. The CDR3 spans 15 residues. The ends lost 4 bases at V and 5 bases at J; junction bases unmatched: 11.

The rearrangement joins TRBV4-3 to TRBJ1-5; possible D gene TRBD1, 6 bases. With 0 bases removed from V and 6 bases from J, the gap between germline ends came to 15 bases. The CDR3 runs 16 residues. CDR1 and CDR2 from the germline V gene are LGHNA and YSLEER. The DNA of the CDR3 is TGCGCCAGCAGCCAAGATGGGGGGCGGGGCGTTCAGCCCCAGCATTTT. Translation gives CASSQDGGRGVQPQHF.

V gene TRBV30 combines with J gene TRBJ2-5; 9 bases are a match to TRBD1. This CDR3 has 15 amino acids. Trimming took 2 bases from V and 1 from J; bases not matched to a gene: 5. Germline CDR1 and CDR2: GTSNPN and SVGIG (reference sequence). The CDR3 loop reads CAWSTGQGRQETQYF. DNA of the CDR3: TGTGCCTGGAGTACAGGACAGGGGCGCCAAGAGACCCAGTACTTC.

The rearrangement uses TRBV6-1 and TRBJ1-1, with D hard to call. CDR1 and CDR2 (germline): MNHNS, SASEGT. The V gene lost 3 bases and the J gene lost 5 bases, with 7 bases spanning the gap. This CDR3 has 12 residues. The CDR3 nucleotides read TGTGCCAGCAGTGAGGCGTTTACTGAAGCTTTCTTT. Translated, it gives CASSEAFTEAFF.

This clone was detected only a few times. CDR3 loop: CASSLTGMGTDTQYF. In DNA form, the CDR3 reads TGTGCCAGCAGCCTGACAGGGATGGGCACAGATACGCAGTATTTT. The chain has TRBV7-4 and TRBJ2-3; TRBD1 agrees at 7 bases. Germline V gives CDR1 SGHVT, CDR2 SQSDAQ. The CDR3 is 15 residues long. The trim removed 5 bases at V and 1 base at J, leaving 6 bases unmatched.

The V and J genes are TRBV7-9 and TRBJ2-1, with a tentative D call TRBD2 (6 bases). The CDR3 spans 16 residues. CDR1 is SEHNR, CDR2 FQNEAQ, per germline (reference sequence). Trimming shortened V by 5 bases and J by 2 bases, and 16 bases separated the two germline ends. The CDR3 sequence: CASSTTRDSTYNEQFF. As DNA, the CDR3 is TGTGCCAGCAGCACCACTAGGGACTCGACCTACAATGAGCAGTTCTTC.